The entry below describes one T cell receptor (beta chain). Its antigen is still unknown. This sample is part of a study of cytomegalovirus exposure and HLA in healthy donors. In the PCR, 60 Vbeta and 13 Jbeta primers were used. This table comes from immunoSEQ multiplex PCR, and its TCRdb copy is limited to in-frame clones, with some not included. The listing records about 200,000 clones. Study findings and constraints: Later analysis associated a missense DCLRE1C variant with TCR beta V- and J-gene trimming. In an earlier analysis, most TCR beta V segments were productive about 87% or about 30% of the time.

Sequences were obtained from PBMCs. The source of this sequence is a girl aged 2 to 9 in good health and CMV-seropositive.

The CDR3 loop is CACGEPTGEQFF. The CDR3 nucleotides read TGTGCCTGCGGGGAACCTACAGGTGAGCAGTTCTTC. V usage is TRBV28 and J usage is TRBJ2-1, with D maybe TRBD2 (6 bases). Trimming left V 11 bases short and J 9 bases short, with 17 bases between. This CDR3 has 12 amino acids. Germline V CDR1 and CDR2: MDHEN, SYDVKM.